One sample yielded the 14 T cell receptor beta chains listed below, sequenced in a study of human T cells and chemical hapten exposure. TCRdb re-called the RACE reads with MiXCR, one entry per CDR3 protein. The table has a few hundred thousand distinct CDR3 sequences, 7.5% to 8% seen once. The sample's time point: pre-sensitization, week 0. Treatment here: therapeutic diphenylcyclopropenone sensitization with weekly scalp DPC. Sequences were derived from whole blood, sampled in connection with sensitization to the hapten diphenylcyclopropenone (DPC). The source is a man aged 18 to 29 with alopecia areata. Some clones in this sample may be carry-over from other donors' samples.

This clonotype has a count of ten or more. The chain employs TRBV6-6 and TRBJ1-5; 7 nucleotides align to TRBD1. The V segment lost 1 base and the J segment 0 bases; nucleotides outside the gene matches: 3. The CDR3 covers 16 residues. CDR1 is MNHNY and CDR2 is SVGAGI in the germline V gene (reference sequence). DNA of the CDR3: TGTGCCAGCAGTTACTTTGGGACAGCTAGCAATCAGCCCCAGCATTTT. Translated: CASSYFGTASNQPQHF.

This clonotype has a count of ten or more. This chain joins TRBV5-8 and TRBJ2-4; 7 bases are a match to TRBD1. The trim removed 3 bases at V and 7 bases at J, leaving 10 bases unmatched. The CDR3 contains 15 residues. The germline V gene encodes CDR1 SGHTS and CDR2 YDEGEE. CDR3 loop: CASSWAGTATNIQYF. The CDR3, as DNA: TGTGCCAGCAGCTGGGCCGGGACAGCGACTAACATTCAGTACTTC.

This chain connects TRBV2 to TRBJ1-2; D might be TRBD1 (5 bases). CDR1 is SNHLY and CDR2 is FYNNEI in the germline V gene. Trimming left V 9 bases short and J 5 bases short, with 13 bases between. The CDR3 has 12 amino acids. CDR3 bases: TGTGCCAGTACCAGAGGGGTGTATGGCTACACCTTC. This codes for CASTRGVYGYTF.

This clonotype has more than one count but fewer than ten. The chain couples TRBV20-1 to TRBJ1-1; weak D call: TRBD1 (6 bases). This CDR3 has 14 residues. Deletions cut 8 bases from V and 2 bases from J, with 18 bases between. Germline assignment: CDR1 DFQATT and CDR2 SNEGSKA (reference sequence). The CDR3 nucleotides read TGCAGTCCTGAGCCCTTGGACAGTAACACTGAAGCTTTCTTT. Translating gives CSPEPLDSNTEAFF.

This clonotype was detected many times. V gene TRBV7-2 combines with J gene TRBJ1-6; no clear D. The CDR3 contains 14 residues. V was cut by 1 base and J by 8 bases, with 9 bases left in between. CDR1 is SGHTA and CDR2 is FQGNSA in the germline V gene. The CDR3 is CASSLDGRYSPLHF. The DNA for the CDR3 is TGTGCCAGCAGCTTAGATGGCAGGTATTCACCCCTCCACTTT. Looking up the rest from reference TRBV7-2 and TRBJ1-6 gives the full variable domain: GAGVSQSPSNKVTEKGKDVELRCDPISGHTALYWYRQSLGQGLEFLIYFQGNSAPDKSGLPSDRFSAERTGGSVSTLTIQRTQQEDSAVYLCASSLDGRYSPLHFGNGTRLTVT.

The chain joins TRBV28 to TRBJ2-5, with D possibly matching TRBD2 (5 bases). V lost 4 bases and J lost 1, with 25 bases in between. The germline V gene encodes CDR1 MDHEN and CDR2 SYDVKM. This CDR3 has 19 residues. This CDR3 is CASSWNPLEGEAAQETQYF. The CDR3, as DNA: TGTGCCAGCAGTTGGAATCCTTTGGAAGGAGAAGCGGCCCAAGAGACCCAGTACTTC.

This clonotype was seen only a few times. This chain links TRBV29-1 with TRBJ1-1, with no clear D. V lost 7 bases and J lost 1, with 10 bases in between. This CDR3 has 12 amino acids. Per germline, CDR1 SQVTM and CDR2 ANQGSEA. The CDR3 protein is CSADPGNTEAFF. The CDR3 bases are TGCAGCGCAGATCCAGGGAACACTGAAGCTTTCTTT.

This clonotype has more than one count but fewer than ten. This chain joins TRBV7-2 and TRBJ2-3; TRBD2 matches at 14 bases. This CDR3 comprises 13 residues. The germline V gene encodes CDR1 SGHTA and CDR2 FQGNSA. V dropped 8 bases and J dropped 6; count of bases not matched to a gene: 1. The CDR3: CASGLAGGDTQYF. DNA for the CDR3: TGTGCCAGCGGACTAGCGGGGGGCGATACGCAGTATTTT.

This clonotype has more than one count but fewer than ten. This rearrangement joins TRBV9 to TRBJ2-3, with 8 bases fitting TRBD2. J gave up 2 bases and V 4 bases, and 18 bases lay outside the gene matches. The CDR3 spans 19 residues. Germline V lookup: CDR1 SGDLS, CDR2 YYNGEE. CDR3: CASSPRGRSGGGYTDTQYF. In nucleotides, the CDR3 is TGTGCCAGCAGCCCCCGCGGGCGAAGCGGGGGAGGATACACAGATACGCAGTATTTT.

This clonotype was seen only a few times. J is TRBJ2-7 and V is TRBV4-3, with D uncertain. The ends were cut back, 1 base at V and 2 bases at J, with 9 bases in the middle. Looked up from germline, CDR1 is LGHNA and CDR2 is YSLEER. This CDR3 comprises 14 residues. The CDR3, as DNA: TGCGCCAGCAGCCAAGTCCCGAGAACCTACGAGCAGTACTTC. It translates to CASSQVPRTYEQYF.

This clonotype was counted a few times. The rearrangement links TRBV10-3 to TRBJ2-5; D is uncertain. Between the trimmed V and J ends, which lost 0 bases and 4 bases, there was a span of 15 bases. The germline gives CDR1 ENHRY, CDR2 SYGVKD. The CDR3 totals 16 residues. For the CDR3, the DNA is TGTGCCATCAGTGAGTCCCAGAATCTCTTTTCAGAGACCCAGTACTTC. It is translated as CAISESQNLFSETQYF.

The chain has TRBV20-1 and TRBJ1-2; D is ambiguous. Trimming pared 3 bases from V and 2 bases from J, leaving 10 bases between. This CDR3 is built from 13 residues. Germline values: CDR1 DFQATT, CDR2 SNEGSKA (reference sequence). CDR3 sequence: CSASLDGNYGYTF. CDR3 in DNA: TGCAGTGCTAGTTTGGACGGGAACTATGGCTACACCTTC.

This clonotype appeared a few times. The J gene is TRBJ1-5, the V gene TRBV4-3; D ambiguous. The CDR3 consists of 13 residues. Germline V gene lookup returns CDR1 LGHNA and CDR2 YSLEER. Trimming removed 0 bases at V and 3 bases at J, with 3 bases between. The CDR3 DNA follows: TGCGCCAGCAGCCAAGAAAACAATCAGCCCCAGCATTTT. Its translation is CASSQENNQPQHF.

This clonotype has more than one count but fewer than ten. The genes are TRBV29-1 and TRBJ2-2; D unclear. CDR3 length: 11 amino acids. Germline lookup yields CDR1 SQVTM and CDR2 ANQGSEA. The V and J ends lost 5 bases and 1 base respectively, with 2 bases between them. This CDR3 is CSVQNTGELFF. The CDR3 DNA reads TGCAGCGTTCAGAACACCGGGGAGCTGTTTTTT.